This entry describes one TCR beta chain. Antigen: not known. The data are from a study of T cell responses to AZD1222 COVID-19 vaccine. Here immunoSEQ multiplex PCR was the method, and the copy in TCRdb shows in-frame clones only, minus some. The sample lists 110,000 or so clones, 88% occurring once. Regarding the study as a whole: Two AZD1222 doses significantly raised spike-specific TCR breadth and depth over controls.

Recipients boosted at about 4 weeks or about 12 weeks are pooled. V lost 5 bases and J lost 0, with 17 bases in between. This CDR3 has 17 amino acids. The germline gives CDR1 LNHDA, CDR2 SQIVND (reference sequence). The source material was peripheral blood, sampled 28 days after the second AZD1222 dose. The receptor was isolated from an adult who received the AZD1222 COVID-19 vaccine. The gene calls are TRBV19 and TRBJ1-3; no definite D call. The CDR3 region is CASSDNGNSFSGNTIYF. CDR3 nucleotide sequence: TGTGCCAGTAGTGACAATGGGAATTCCTTCTCTGGAAACACCATATATTTT.